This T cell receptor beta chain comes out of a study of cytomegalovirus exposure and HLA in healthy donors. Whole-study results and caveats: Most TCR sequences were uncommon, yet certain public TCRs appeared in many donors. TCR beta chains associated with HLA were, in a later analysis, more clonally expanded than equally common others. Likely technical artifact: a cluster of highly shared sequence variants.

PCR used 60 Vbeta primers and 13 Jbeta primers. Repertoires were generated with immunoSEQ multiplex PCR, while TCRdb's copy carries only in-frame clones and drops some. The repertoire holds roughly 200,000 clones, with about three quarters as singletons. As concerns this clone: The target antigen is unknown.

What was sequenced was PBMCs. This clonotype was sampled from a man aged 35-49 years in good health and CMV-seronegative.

CDR3 residues: CASSFSADRYGYTF. The CDR3 DNA follows: TGTGCCAGCAGTTTCTCGGCGGATCGCTATGGCTACACCTTC. The chain recombines TRBV27 with TRBJ1-2; D ambiguous. The germline gives CDR1 MNHEY, CDR2 SMNVEV (reference sequence). The CDR3 consists of 14 residues. The V end lost 3 bases, the J end lost 4 bases, and 12 bases lay between the germline ends.